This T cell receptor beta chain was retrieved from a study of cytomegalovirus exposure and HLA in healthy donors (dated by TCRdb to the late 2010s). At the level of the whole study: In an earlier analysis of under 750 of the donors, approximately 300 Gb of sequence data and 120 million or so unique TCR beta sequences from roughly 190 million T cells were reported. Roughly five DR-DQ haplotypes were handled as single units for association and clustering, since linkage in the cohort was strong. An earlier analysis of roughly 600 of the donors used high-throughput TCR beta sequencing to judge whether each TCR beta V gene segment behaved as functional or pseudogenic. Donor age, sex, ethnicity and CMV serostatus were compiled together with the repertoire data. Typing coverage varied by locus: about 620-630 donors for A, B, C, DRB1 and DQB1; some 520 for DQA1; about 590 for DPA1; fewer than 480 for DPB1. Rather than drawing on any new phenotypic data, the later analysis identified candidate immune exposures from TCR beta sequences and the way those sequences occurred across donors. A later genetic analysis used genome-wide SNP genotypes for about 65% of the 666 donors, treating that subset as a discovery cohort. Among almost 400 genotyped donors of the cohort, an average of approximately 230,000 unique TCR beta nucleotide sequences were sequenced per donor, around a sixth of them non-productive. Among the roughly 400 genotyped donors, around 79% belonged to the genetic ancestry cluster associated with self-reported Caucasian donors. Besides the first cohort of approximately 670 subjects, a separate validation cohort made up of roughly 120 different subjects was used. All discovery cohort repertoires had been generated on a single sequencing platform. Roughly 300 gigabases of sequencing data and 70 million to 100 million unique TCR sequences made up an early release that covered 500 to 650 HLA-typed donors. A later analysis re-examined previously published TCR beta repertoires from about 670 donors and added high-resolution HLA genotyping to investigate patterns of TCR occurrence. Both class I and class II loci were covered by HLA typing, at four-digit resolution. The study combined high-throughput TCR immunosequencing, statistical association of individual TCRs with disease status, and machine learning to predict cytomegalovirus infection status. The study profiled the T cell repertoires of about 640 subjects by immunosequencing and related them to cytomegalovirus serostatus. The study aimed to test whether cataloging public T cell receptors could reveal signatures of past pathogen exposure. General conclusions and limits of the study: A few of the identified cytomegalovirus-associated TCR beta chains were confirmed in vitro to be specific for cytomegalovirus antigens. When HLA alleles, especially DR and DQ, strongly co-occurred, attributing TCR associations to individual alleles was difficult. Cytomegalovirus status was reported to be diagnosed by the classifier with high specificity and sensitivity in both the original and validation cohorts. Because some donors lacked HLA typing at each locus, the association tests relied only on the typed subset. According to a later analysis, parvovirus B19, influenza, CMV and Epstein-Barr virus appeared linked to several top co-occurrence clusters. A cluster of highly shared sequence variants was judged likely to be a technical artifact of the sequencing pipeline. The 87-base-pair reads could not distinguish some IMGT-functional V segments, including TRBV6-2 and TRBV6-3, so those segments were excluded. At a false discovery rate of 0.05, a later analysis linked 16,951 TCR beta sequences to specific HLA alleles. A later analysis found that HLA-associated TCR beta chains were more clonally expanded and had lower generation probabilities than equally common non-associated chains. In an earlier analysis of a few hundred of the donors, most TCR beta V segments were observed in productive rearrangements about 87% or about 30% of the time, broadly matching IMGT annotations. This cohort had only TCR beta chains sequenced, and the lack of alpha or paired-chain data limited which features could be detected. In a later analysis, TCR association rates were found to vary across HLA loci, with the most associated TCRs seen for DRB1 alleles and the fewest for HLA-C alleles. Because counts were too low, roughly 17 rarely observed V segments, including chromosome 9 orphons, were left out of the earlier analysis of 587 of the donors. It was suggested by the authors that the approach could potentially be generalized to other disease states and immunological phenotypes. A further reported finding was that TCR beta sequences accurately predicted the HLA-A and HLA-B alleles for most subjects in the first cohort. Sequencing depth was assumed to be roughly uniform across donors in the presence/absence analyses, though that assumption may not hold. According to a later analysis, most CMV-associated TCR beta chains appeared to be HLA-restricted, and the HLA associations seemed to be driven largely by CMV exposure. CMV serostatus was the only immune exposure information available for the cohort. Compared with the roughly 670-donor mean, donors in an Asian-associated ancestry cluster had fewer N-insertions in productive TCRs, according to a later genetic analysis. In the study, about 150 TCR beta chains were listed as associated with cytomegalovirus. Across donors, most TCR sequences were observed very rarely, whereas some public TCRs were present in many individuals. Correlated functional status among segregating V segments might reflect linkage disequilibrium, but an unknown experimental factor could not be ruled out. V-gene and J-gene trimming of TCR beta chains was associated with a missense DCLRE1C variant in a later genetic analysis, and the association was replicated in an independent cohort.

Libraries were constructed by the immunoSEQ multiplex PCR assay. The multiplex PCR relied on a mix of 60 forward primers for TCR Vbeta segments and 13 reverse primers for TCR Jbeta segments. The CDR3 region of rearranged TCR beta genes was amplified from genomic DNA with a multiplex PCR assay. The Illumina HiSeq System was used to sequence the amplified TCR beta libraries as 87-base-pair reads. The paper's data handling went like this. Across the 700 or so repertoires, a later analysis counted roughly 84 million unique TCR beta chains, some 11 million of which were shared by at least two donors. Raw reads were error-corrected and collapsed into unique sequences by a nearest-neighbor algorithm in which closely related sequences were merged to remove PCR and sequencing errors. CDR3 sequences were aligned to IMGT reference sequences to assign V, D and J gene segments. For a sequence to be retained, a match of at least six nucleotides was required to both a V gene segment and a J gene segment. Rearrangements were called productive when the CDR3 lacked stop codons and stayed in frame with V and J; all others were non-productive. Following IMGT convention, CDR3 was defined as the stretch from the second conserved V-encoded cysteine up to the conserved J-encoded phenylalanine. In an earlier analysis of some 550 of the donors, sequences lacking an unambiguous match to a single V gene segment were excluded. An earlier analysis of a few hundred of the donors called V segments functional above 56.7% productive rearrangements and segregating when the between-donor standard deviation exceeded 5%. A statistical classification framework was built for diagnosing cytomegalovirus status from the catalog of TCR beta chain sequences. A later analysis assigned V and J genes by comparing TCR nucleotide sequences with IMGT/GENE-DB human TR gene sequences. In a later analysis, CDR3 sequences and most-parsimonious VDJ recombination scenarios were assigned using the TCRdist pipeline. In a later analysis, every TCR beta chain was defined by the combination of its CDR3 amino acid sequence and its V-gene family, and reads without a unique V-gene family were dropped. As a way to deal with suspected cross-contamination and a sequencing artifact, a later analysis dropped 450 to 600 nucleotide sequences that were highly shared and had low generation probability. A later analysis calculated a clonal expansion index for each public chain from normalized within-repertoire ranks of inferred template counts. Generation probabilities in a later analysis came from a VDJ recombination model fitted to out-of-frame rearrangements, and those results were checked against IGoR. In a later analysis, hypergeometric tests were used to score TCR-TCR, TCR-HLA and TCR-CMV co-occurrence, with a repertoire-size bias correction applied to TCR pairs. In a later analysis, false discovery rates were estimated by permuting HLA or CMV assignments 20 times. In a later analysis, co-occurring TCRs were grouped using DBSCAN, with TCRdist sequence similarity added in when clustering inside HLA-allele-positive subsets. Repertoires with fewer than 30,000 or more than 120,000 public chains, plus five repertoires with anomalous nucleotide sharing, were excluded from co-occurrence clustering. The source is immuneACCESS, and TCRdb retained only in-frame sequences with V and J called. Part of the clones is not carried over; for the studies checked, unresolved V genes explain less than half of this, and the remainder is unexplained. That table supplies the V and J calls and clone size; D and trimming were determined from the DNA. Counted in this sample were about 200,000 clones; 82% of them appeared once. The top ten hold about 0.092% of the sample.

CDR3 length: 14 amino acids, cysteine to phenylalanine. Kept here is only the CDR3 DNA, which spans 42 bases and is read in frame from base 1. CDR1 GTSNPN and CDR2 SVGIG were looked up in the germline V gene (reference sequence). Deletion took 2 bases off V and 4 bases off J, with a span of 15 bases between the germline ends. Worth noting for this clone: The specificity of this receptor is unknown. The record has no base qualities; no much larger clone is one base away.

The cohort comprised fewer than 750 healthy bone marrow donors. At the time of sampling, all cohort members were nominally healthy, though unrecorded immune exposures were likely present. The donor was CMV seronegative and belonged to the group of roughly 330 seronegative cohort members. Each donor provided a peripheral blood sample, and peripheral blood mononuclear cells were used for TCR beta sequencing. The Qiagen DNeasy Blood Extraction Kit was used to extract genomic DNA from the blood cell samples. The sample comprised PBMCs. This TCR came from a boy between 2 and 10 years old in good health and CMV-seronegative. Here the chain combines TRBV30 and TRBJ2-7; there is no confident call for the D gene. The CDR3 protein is CAWSPLLSRYEQYF. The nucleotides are TGTGCCTGGAGTCCCCTCCTTTCTCGGTACGAGCAGTACTTC.